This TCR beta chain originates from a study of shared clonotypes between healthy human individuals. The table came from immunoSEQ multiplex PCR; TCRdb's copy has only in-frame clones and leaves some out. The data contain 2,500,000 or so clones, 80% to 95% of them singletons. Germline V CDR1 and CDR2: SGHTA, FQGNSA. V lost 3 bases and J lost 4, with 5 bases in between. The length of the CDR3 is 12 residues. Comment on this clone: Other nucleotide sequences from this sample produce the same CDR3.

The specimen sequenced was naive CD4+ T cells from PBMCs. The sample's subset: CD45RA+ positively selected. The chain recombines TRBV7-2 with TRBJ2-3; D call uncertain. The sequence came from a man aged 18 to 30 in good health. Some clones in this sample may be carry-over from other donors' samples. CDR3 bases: TGTGCCAGCAGCTTCAGTTCAGATACGCAGTATTTT. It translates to CASSFSSDTQYF.